This TCR beta chain is from a study of cytomegalovirus exposure and HLA in healthy donors (TCRdb year 2017). With respect to the entire study: An earlier analysis of about 560 of the donors reported over 250 Gb of sequence data and around 110 million unique TCR beta sequences obtained from roughly 180 million T cells. Both class I and class II loci were covered by HLA typing, at four-digit resolution. The study used immunosequencing to profile the T cell repertoires of 666 subjects and linked those repertoires to cytomegalovirus serostatus. To study patterns of TCR occurrence, a later analysis re-analyzed previously published TCR beta repertoires from 650 to 750 donors and added high-resolution HLA genotyping. The number of typed donors differed by locus: 629-630 for A, B, C, DRB1 and DQB1; 522 for DQA1; over 600 for DPA1; and approximately 450 for DPB1. The aim of the study was to test whether cataloging public T cell receptors could identify signatures of past pathogen exposure. Every discovery cohort repertoire had been produced on one sequencing platform. Several DR-DQ haplotypes were treated as single units for association and clustering because of strong linkage in the cohort. To predict cytomegalovirus infection status, the study brought together high-throughput TCR immunosequencing, statistical association of individual TCRs with disease status, and machine learning. Among 300 to 450 genotyped donors of the cohort, an average of approximately 240,000 unique TCR beta nucleotide sequences were sequenced per donor, 15% to 20% of them non-productive. The later analysis used no new phenotypic data to find candidate immune exposures, relying instead on TCR beta sequences and their occurrence across donors. In addition to the first cohort of about 650 subjects, a separate validation cohort of 130 or so different subjects was used. A later genetic analysis took genome-wide SNP genotypes for about 65% of the 666 donors and used that subset as a discovery cohort. Alongside the repertoire data, information on donor age, sex, ethnicity and CMV serostatus was compiled. Of the 350 to 450 genotyped donors, 80% to 90% were placed in the genetic ancestry cluster associated with self-reported Caucasian donors. An earlier analysis of fewer than 700 of the donors applied high-throughput TCR beta sequencing to assess whether each TCR beta V gene segment acted as functional or pseudogenic. An early release covering roughly 600 HLA-typed donors comprised 300 to 350 gigabases of sequencing data and roughly 86 million unique TCR sequences.

The germline V gene (reference sequence) sets CDR1 to LNHNV and CDR2 to YYDKDF. There are 15 amino acids in the CDR3, from cysteine to phenylalanine inclusive. The CDR3 DNA has 45 bases and is translated from base 1. Trimming at the junction amounts to 0 bases on V and 1 base on J, and the germline ends lie 9 bases apart. The library was generated by the immunoSEQ multiplex PCR assay. The multiplex PCR relied on a mix of 60 forward primers for TCR Vbeta segments and 13 reverse primers for TCR Jbeta segments. The CDR3 region of rearranged TCR beta genes was amplified from genomic DNA by a multiplex PCR assay. The Illumina HiSeq System was used to sequence the amplified TCR beta libraries as 87-base-pair reads. In the authors' own workflow: In a later analysis, 77 million or so unique TCR beta chains were counted across the 650 to 700 repertoires, and approximately 9.9 million of these chains were shared by at least two donors. To remove PCR and sequencing errors, raw reads were error-corrected and collapsed into unique sequences using a nearest-neighbor algorithm that merged closely related sequences. To assign V, D and J gene segments, CDR3 sequences were aligned to IMGT reference sequences. For a sequence to be retained, at least a six-nucleotide match to both a V gene segment and a J gene segment was required. A rearrangement counted as productive if the CDR3 had no stop codons and remained in frame with V and J, and every other rearrangement counted as non-productive. CDR3 was defined by IMGT convention, running from the second conserved V-encoded cysteine to the conserved J-encoded phenylalanine. The earlier analysis of about 560 of the donors excluded any sequence lacking an unambiguous match to a single V gene segment. An earlier analysis of 587 of the donors classified V segments as functional when productive rearrangements were above 56.7% and as segregating when the standard deviation between donors was above 5%. A statistical classification framework was built to diagnose cytomegalovirus status from the catalog of TCR beta chain sequences. V and J gene assignment, in a later analysis, came from comparing TCR nucleotide sequences with IMGT/GENE-DB human TR gene sequences. The TCRdist pipeline was used in a later analysis to assign CDR3 sequences and most-parsimonious VDJ recombination scenarios. In a later analysis, every TCR beta chain was defined by the combination of its CDR3 amino acid sequence and its V-gene family, and reads without a unique V-gene family were dropped. In a later analysis, a few hundred highly shared, low-generation-probability nucleotide sequences were removed to address suspected cross-contamination and a sequencing artifact. For each public chain, a later analysis derived a clonal expansion index from normalized ranks of inferred template counts within each repertoire. Generation probabilities in a later analysis came from a VDJ recombination model fitted to out-of-frame rearrangements, and those results were checked against IGoR. In a later analysis, hypergeometric tests were used to score TCR-TCR, TCR-HLA and TCR-CMV co-occurrence, with a repertoire-size bias correction applied to TCR pairs. A later analysis estimated false discovery rates by permuting HLA or CMV assignments 20 times. In a later analysis, co-occurring TCRs were grouped using DBSCAN, and TCRdist sequence similarity was added for clustering within HLA-allele-positive subsets. For co-occurrence clustering, repertoires with fewer than 30,000 or more than 120,000 public chains were excluded, along with roughly five repertoires with anomalous nucleotide sharing. The immuneACCESS repertoire file appears here via TCRdb, limited to in-frame rearrangements. These files lack a portion of the clones; in checked studies, under half of the deficit traces to unresolved V genes, and the cause of the others is not known. The D gene and trimming were derived from the DNA, and the V and J assignments and clone size from that table. The sample table shows 75,000 to 100,000 clones, and roughly 79% are seen once. The ten largest clones represent about 0.5% of the sample.

The cohort comprised approximately 700 healthy bone marrow donors. Cohort members were all nominally healthy when sampled, although unrecorded immune exposures were likely present. The donor was CMV seronegative and was included in the group of several hundred seronegative cohort members. A peripheral blood sample was collected from each donor, and TCR beta sequencing was performed on peripheral blood mononuclear cells. The Qiagen DNeasy Blood Extraction Kit was used to extract genomic DNA from the blood cell samples. Comments on this clone: The target of this receptor is not known. No much larger clone is present one base from it, and per-base qualities are unavailable.

General study outcomes and caveats: In vitro tests confirmed that three of the cytomegalovirus-associated TCR beta chains recognize cytomegalovirus antigens. An association between a missense DCLRE1C variant and V-gene and J-gene trimming of TCR beta chains was found in a later genetic analysis and replicated in an independent cohort. In a later genetic analysis, fewer N-insertions in productive TCRs were reported among donors in an Asian-associated ancestry cluster than the roughly 700-donor mean. Correlated functional status among segregating V segments might be attributable to linkage disequilibrium, but an unknown experimental factor could not be ruled out. Because HLA typing was missing for some donors at each locus, association tests included only the typed subset. Across donors, most TCR sequences were observed very rarely, whereas some public TCRs were present in many individuals. A further reported finding was that TCR beta sequences accurately predicted the HLA-A and HLA-B alleles for most subjects in the first cohort. A group of highly shared sequence variants was considered likely to be a technical artifact of the sequencing pipeline. In a later analysis, most CMV-associated TCR beta chains were found to appear HLA-restricted, with HLA associations seemingly driven largely by CMV exposure. For the cohort, immune exposure information was limited to CMV serostatus. An earlier analysis of around 600 of the donors showed that most TCR beta V segments appeared in productive rearrangements either about 90% or about 30% of the time, which broadly matched IMGT annotations. The 87-base-pair reads could not distinguish some IMGT-functional V segments, including TRBV6-2 and TRBV6-3, so those segments were excluded. It was suggested by the authors that the approach could potentially be generalized to other disease states and immunological phenotypes. The earlier analysis of nearly 600 of the donors excluded about 16 rarely observed V segments, including chromosome 9 orphons, because counts were too low. Roughly uniform sequencing depth across donors was assumed in presence/absence analyses, although this assumption may not hold. Several of the top co-occurrence clusters appeared to be linked to parvovirus B19, influenza, CMV and Epstein-Barr virus, according to a later analysis. The study listed 150 to 200 TCR beta chains as associated with cytomegalovirus. When HLA alleles, especially DR and DQ, strongly co-occurred, TCR associations were difficult to assign to individual alleles. The classifier was reported to diagnose cytomegalovirus status with high specificity and sensitivity in both the original and validation cohorts. In a later analysis, the rate of TCR association differed among HLA loci, with DRB1 alleles having the most associated TCRs and HLA-C alleles having the fewest. A later analysis associated about 16,000 TCR beta sequences with specific HLA alleles at a false discovery rate of 0.05. In a later analysis, HLA-associated TCR beta chains were found to be more clonally expanded and to have lower generation probabilities than equally common non-associated chains. Only TCR beta chains were sequenced in this cohort, and the absence of alpha or paired-chain data limited detectable features.

The chain was built from TRBV15 and TRBJ1-2; D gene: possibly TRBD1, on 5 matching bases. Sequencing input: PBMCs. The source is a man aged 25-45 years in good health and CMV-seronegative. Here is the DNA: TGTGCCACCAGCAGAGACCGGACAAATAACTATGGCTACACCTTC. This sequence encodes CATSRDRTNNYGYTF.